Below are 10 T cell receptor beta chains sequenced from a single sample in a study of T cell responses to AZD1222 COVID-19 vaccine (dated by TCRdb to the early 2020s). The time point label on this specimen signifies: baseline before first vaccination. Libraries were built with the immunoSEQ multiplex PCR assay. The table was pulled from immuneACCESS by TCRdb, which kept in-frame rearrangements only. Such tables lose some clones; where checked, under half of the loss comes from unresolved V genes, and the rest has no known cause. The sample data list fewer than 90,000 clones, and about 88% of these were observed just once. The ten biggest clones cover 11% of the sample. The sample here was peripheral blood, taken on day 0 of AZD1222 vaccination. All receptors derive from an adult in good health.

The chain carries TRBV6-5 and TRBJ1-2, with TRBD1 as a possible D gene (5 bases). Germline CDR1 and CDR2: MNHEY and SVGAGI. The V end was cut by 6 bases, the J end by 5 bases, with 13 bases between. This CDR3 contains 13 residues. Here the CDR3 DNA reads TGTGCCAGCAGGGTGGACATTCTATATGGCTACACCTTC. Its protein product is CASRVDILYGYTF.

The genes are TRBV5-4 and TRBJ2-1, with 8 bases that match TRBD2. CDR1 and CDR2 (germline): SGHNT, YYREEE (reference sequence). After removal of 4 bases from V and 15 bases from J, the junction contained 9 bases not matched to a gene. The CDR3 runs to 12 residues. The CDR3 loop is CASSDSGDGPFF. CDR3 DNA: TGTGCCAGCAGCGATAGCGGGGATGGTCCGTTCTTC. The entire variable domain, with the rest obtained from reference TRBV5-4 and TRBJ2-1, is as follows: ETGVTQSPTHLIKTRGQQVTLRCSSQSGHNTVSWYQQALGQGPQFIFQYYREEENGRGNFPPRFSGLQFPNYSSELNVNALELDDSALYLCASSDSGDGPFFGPGTRLTVL.

This clone has a single count. The V and J genes are TRBV27 and TRBJ2-2; D uncertain. CDR1 and CDR2 from the germline V gene are MNHEY and SMNVEV (reference sequence). The CDR3 sequence is 14 residues long. V lost 3 bases and J lost 6, with 11 bases in between. This CDR3 is CASSFRNGAGELFF. The CDR3 DNA follows: TGTGCCAGCAGTTTCCGGAATGGGGCCGGGGAGCTGTTTTTT.

The chain joins TRBV29-1 to TRBJ1-1, with 11 bases identical to TRBD1. This CDR3 is built from 13 residues. J was trimmed by 1 base and V by 6 bases; bases with no gene match: 1. Germline V gene lookup returns CDR1 SQVTM and CDR2 ANQGSEA. CDR3 protein: CSVDRGQNTEAFF. In DNA, the CDR3 is TGCAGCGTGGACAGGGGGCAGAACACTGAAGCTTTCTTT.

The genes are TRBV19 and TRBJ2-1, with TRBD2 identical over 9 bases. CDR3 length: 17 residues. Trimming took 3 bases from V and 7 from J; bases not matched to a gene: 13. Germline CDR1 and CDR2: LNHDA and SQIVND (reference sequence). The DNA of the CDR3 is TGTGCCAGTAGTATTGGTCCAGCGGGAGGACCCTTTAATGAGCAGTTCTTC. Its protein product is CASSIGPAGGPFNEQFF.

The chain is built from TRBV6-6 and TRBJ2-7, with 10 nucleotides matching TRBD2. CDR1 MNHNY and CDR2 SVGAGI come from the germline V gene (reference sequence). This CDR3 is 14 amino acids long. J was trimmed by 5 bases and V by 6 bases; bases with no gene match: 7. This CDR3 reads CASRPLAGVDEQYF. In DNA form, the CDR3 reads TGTGCCAGCAGGCCTCTAGCGGGAGTAGACGAGCAGTACTTC.

The rearrangement links TRBV11-2 to TRBJ2-5; D unresolved. Germline assignment: CDR1 SGHAT and CDR2 FQNNGV. This CDR3 is 12 amino acids long. V was trimmed by 0 bases and J by 5 bases, leaving 4 bases between them. This CDR3 reads CASSLEFETQYF. DNA of the CDR3: TGTGCCAGCAGCTTAGAGTTCGAGACCCAGTACTTC.

The J gene is TRBJ1-6, the V gene TRBV7-9; D not certain. V lost 3 bases, J lost 10 bases, and 22 bases lay in between. Germline V gene sequence: CDR1 SEHNR, CDR2 FQNEAQ (reference sequence). The CDR3 covers 17 residues. The CDR3 here is CASSLRSGFGSGSPLHF. In DNA form, the CDR3 reads TGTGCCAGCAGCTTGCGGTCCGGGTTTGGAAGCGGGTCACCCCTCCACTTT.

The V and J genes are TRBV14 and TRBJ1-2, with D hard to call. Per germline, CDR1 SGHDN and CDR2 FVKESK. The germline V and J ends were trimmed by 10 bases and 4 bases, with 19 bases remaining between them. The CDR3 has 14 amino acids. The CDR3 here is CATHPPTSFYGYTF. CDR3 bases: TGTGCCACTCATCCTCCGACCTCTTTCTATGGCTACACCTTC.

There are a few counts of this clone. The chain carries TRBV28 and TRBJ1-1; 10 nucleotides match TRBD1. Losses at the gene ends were 5 bases for V and 4 bases for J; bases not matched to a gene: 7. The germline gives CDR1 MDHEN, CDR2 SYDVKM. The CDR3 is made up of 15 amino acids. CDR3 sequence: CASSDRGLEGTEAFF. CDR3 nucleotides: TGTGCCAGCAGTGACAGGGGGCTCGAGGGCACTGAAGCTTTCTTT.